The source of this T cell receptor (beta chain) is a study of Siglec-9 on CD8 T cells in melanoma. With V trimmed by 2 bases and J by 5 bases, 13 bases remained unmatched. The germline V gene has CDR1 ENHRY and CDR2 SYGVKD. CDR3 length equals 17 residues. Some clones are missing from TCRdb's copy, which holds only in-frame ones; the method was immunoSEQ multiplex PCR. The data contain 30,000 or so clones, approximately 80% of them singletons. Study outcomes and limitations: An effector memory CD8+ subset marked by Siglec-9 reportedly appeared to gather in melanoma.

As concerns this clone: Its matching antigen is unknown.

The sequenced sample was Siglec-9- CD8+ T cells sorted from blood. The receptor's source is a human donor in good health. The chain uses TRBV10-3 and TRBJ2-5; 8 bases agree with TRBD1. The CDR3 region is CAISETWTGPRRETQYF. The DNA for the CDR3 is TGTGCCATCAGTGAGACATGGACAGGGCCGCGACGGGAGACCCAGTACTTC.